The 9 T cell receptor beta chains below all came from one sample that was sequenced in a study of neoadjuvant anti-PD-1 for oral cavity cancer. Measured with immunoSEQ multiplex PCR; TCRdb has only the in-frame clones, and not every one. The data show 84,000 or so clones, about 84% seen once. The sequencing used PBMCs, collected before nivolumab (anti-PD-1) treatment. These receptor sequences come from a person aged 35-80 years with oral cavity squamous cell carcinoma.

This chain uses TRBV6-5 with TRBJ1-1; D is undetermined. CDR3 size: 13 residues. CDR1 and CDR2 (germline): MNHEY, SVGAGI. The germline V and J ends were trimmed by 3 bases and 4 bases, with 9 bases remaining between them. The CDR3 spells CASSYEMTTEAFF. CDR3 in DNA: TGTGCCAGCAGTTATGAGATGACCACTGAAGCTTTCTTT.

The rearrangement joins TRBV30 to TRBJ2-7; D is undetermined. Trimming pared 2 bases from V and 2 bases from J, leaving 13 bases between. Per the germline V gene, CDR1 is GTSNPN and CDR2 is SVGIG (reference sequence). The CDR3 has 14 residues. CDR3 protein: CAWSREGNTYEQYF. The CDR3 bases are TGTGCCTGGAGTCGTGAAGGGAATACCTACGAGCAGTACTTC.

CDR3 in amino acids: CASNPTPVGNTIYF. CDR3 nucleotide sequence: TGCGCCAGCAATCCGACGCCGGTGGGAAACACCATATATTTT. The chain links TRBV4-1 to TRBJ1-3; no firm D call. Trimming shortened V by 7 bases and J by 4 bases, and 14 bases separated the two germline ends. The length of the CDR3 is 14 residues. Looked up from germline, CDR1 is MGHRA and CDR2 is YSYEKL.

V usage is TRBV11-3 and J usage is TRBJ2-2, with D perhaps matching TRBD2 (5 bases). The CDR3 totals 13 residues. The germline gives CDR1 SGHNT, CDR2 YENEEA. Between the trimmed V and J ends, which lost 5 bases and 5 bases, there was a span of 9 bases. In DNA, the CDR3 is TGTGCCAGCAGCCCCCGGAGGACCGGGGAGCTGTTTTTT. Translated: CASSPRRTGELFF.

This clone was picked up one time. This chain joins TRBV2 and TRBJ2-7, with 7 bases fitting TRBD2. CDR3 size: 11 residues. Germline CDR1 and CDR2: SNHLY and FYNNEI. Trimming cost V 11 bases and J 4 bases; bases outside gene matches: 5. CDR3 sequence: CAAASGYEQYF. Here the CDR3 DNA reads TGTGCCGCGGCTAGCGGTTACGAGCAGTACTTC.

The chain has TRBV28 and TRBJ1-2, with 10 bases lining up with TRBD1. J was trimmed by 1 base and V by 7 bases; bases with no gene match: 3. CDR1 is MDHEN, CDR2 SYDVKM, per germline. CDR3 length: 14 amino acids. CDR3 nucleotides: TGTGCCAGCAATAGGGACAGGGGTAACTATGGCTACACCTTC. As protein: CASNRDRGNYGYTF.

The rearrangement joins TRBV11-3 to TRBJ2-1; 7 nucleotides align to TRBD2. The CDR3 is made up of 13 amino acids. With 4 bases clipped from V and 9 bases from J, the junction kept 6 bases outside the gene matches. The germline CDR1 and CDR2 sequences are SGHNT and YENEEA. CDR3 sequence: CASSWTRMGEQFF. The CDR3 bases are TGTGCCAGCAGCTGGACTAGGATGGGTGAGCAGTTCTTC.

This chain connects TRBV2 to TRBJ1-2; D may be TRBD1 (6 bases). This CDR3 has 14 residues. Deletions cut 6 bases from V and 4 bases from J, with 15 bases between. Germline assignment: CDR1 SNHLY and CDR2 FYNNEI. CDR3 region: CASRAAPDSYGYTF. The CDR3 nucleotides read TGTGCCAGCAGGGCGGCCCCGGACAGCTATGGCTACACCTTC.

The V and J genes are TRBV9 and TRBJ2-7; 7 nucleotides match TRBD2. V dropped 4 bases and J dropped 4; count of bases not matched to a gene: 8. In germline, CDR1 is SGDLS, CDR2 YYNGEE. This CDR3 region has 14 residues. CDR3 region: CASSYSGNSYEQYF. For the CDR3, the DNA is TGTGCCAGCAGCTACAGCGGGAATAGTTACGAGCAGTACTTC.